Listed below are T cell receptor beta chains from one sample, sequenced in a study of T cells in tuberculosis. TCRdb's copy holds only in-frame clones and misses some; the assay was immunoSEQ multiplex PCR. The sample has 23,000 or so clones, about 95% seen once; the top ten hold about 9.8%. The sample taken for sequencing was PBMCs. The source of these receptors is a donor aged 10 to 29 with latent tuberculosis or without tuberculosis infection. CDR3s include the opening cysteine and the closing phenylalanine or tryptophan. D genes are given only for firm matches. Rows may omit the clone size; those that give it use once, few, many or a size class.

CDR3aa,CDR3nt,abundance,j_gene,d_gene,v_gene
CASSTENIQYF,TGTGCCAGTAGTACAGAAAACATTCAGTACTTC,-,TRBJ2-4,-,TRBV19
CASSVGSGGSGEQYF,TGTGCCAGCAGCGTAGGGAGCGGAGGCTCTGGGGAGCAGTACTTC,-,TRBJ2-7,-,TRBV9
CASSSGTYNSPLHF,TGTGCCAGTAGCTCCGGGACCTATAATTCACCCCTCCACTTT,-,TRBJ1-6,-,TRBV19
CASSLARPGNTIYF,TGTGCCAGCAGTCTCGCGCGGCCGGGAAACACCATATATTTT,-,TRBJ1-3,-,TRBV6-5
CASGLTGGTEAFF,TGTGCCAGCGGTCTCACGGGGGGAACTGAAGCTTTCTTT,-,TRBJ1-1,-,TRBV27
CAWSDEATQPQHF,TGTGCCTGGAGTGATGAGGCGACTCAGCCCCAGCATTTT,-,TRBJ1-5,-,TRBV30
CASKPTGISNQPQHF,TGTGCCAGCAAACCAACAGGAATAAGCAATCAGCCCCAGCATTTT,-,TRBJ1-5,-,TRBV2
CASSLGGTSTF,TGTGCCAGCAGCTTAGGGGGGACTTCAACCTTC,-,TRBJ1-2,-,TRBV11-2
CASSGTGYEQYF,TGTGCCAGCAGCGGGACAGGCTACGAGCAGTACTTC,-,TRBJ2-7,TRBD1,TRBV7-6
CASSIKVGGVNTDTQYF,TGTGCCAGTAGTATAAAGGTCGGGGGGGTTAACACAGATACGCAGTATTTT,-,TRBJ2-3,TRBD2,TRBV19
CASSPRTTGKGSGNTIYF,TGCGCCAGCAGCCCCCGTACTACAGGGAAGGGATCTGGAAACACCATATATTTT,-,TRBJ1-3,-,TRBV4-1
CASSPDRLQPQHF,TGTGCCAGCTCTCCTGACAGGCTCCAGCCCCAGCATTTT,once,TRBJ1-5,-,TRBV18
CASSPTGETQYF,TGTGCCAGCAGCCCCACAGGGGAGACCCAGTACTTC,once,TRBJ2-5,-,TRBV7-9
CASRSGSTDTQYF,TGTGCCAGCAGGTCGGGGAGCACAGATACGCAGTATTTT,-,TRBJ2-3,-,TRBV27
CASSSGGRGENYGYTF,TGTGCCAGCAGCTCCGGGGGGCGGGGTGAAAACTATGGCTACACCTTC,-,TRBJ1-2,-,TRBV5-6
CSVEQQVGYTF,TGCAGCGTTGAACAACAGGTGGGCTACACCTTC,-,TRBJ1-2,-,TRBV29-1